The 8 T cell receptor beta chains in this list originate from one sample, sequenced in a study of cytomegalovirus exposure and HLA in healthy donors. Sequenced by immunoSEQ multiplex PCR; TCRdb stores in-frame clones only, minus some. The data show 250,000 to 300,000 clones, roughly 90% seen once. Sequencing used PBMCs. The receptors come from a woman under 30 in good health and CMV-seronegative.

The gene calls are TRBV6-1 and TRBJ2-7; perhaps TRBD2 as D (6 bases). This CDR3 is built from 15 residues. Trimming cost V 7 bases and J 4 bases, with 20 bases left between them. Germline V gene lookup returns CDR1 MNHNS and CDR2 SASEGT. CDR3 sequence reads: CASMRGSRGVYEQYV. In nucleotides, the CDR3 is TGTGCCAGCATGCGGGGCAGTCGGGGAGTTTACGAGCAGTACGTC.

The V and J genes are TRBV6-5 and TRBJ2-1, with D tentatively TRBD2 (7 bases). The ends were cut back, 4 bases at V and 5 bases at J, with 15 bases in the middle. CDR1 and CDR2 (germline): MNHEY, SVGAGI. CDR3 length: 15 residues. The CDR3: CASSCPGGRHNEQFF. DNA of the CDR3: TGTGCCAGCAGTTGTCCCGGGGGGCGCCACAATGAGCAGTTCTTC.

The CDR3 bases are TGTGCCAGCAGCTTAGGGACAGCCTACGAGCAGTACTTC. It yields the protein CASSLGTAYEQYF. The V gene is TRBV11-3, the J gene TRBJ2-7; a possible D gene is TRBD1 (6 bases). Germline V gives CDR1 SGHNT, CDR2 YENEEA. CDR3 length equals 13 residues. Trimming shortened V by 1 base and J by 2 bases, and 6 bases separated the two germline ends.

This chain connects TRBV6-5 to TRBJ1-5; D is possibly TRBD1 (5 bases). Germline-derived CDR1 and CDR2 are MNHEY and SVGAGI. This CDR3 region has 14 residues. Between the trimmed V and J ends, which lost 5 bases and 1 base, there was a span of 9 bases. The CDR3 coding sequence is TGTGCCAGCAGTGCAGGGATCAGCAATCAGCCCCAGCATTTT. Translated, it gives CASSAGISNQPQHF.

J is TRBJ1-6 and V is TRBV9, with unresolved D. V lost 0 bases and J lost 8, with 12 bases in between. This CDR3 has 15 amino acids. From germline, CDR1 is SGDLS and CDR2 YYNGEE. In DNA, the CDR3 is TGTGCCAGCAGCGTAGAGGCAGGTTCCTATTCACCCCTCCACTTT. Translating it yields CASSVEAGSYSPLHF.

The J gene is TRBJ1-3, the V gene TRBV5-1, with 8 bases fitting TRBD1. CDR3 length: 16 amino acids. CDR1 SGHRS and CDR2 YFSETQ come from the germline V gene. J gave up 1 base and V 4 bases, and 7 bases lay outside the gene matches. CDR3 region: CASSSGQGISGNTIYF. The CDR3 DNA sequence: TGCGCCAGCAGCAGCGGACAGGGTATTTCTGGAAACACCATATATTTT.

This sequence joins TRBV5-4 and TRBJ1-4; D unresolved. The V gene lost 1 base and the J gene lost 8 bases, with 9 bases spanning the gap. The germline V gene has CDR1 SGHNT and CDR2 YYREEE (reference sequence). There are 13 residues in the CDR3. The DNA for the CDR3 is TGTGCCAGCAGCTTGTTTGGCGGGGAAAAACTGTTTTTT. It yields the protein CASSLFGGEKLFF.

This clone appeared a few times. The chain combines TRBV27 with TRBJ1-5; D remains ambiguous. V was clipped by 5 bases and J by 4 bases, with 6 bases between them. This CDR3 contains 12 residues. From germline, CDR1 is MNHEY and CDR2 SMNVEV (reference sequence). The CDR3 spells CASSRANQPQHF. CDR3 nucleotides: TGTGCCAGCAGTCGAGCTAATCAGCCCCAGCATTTT.